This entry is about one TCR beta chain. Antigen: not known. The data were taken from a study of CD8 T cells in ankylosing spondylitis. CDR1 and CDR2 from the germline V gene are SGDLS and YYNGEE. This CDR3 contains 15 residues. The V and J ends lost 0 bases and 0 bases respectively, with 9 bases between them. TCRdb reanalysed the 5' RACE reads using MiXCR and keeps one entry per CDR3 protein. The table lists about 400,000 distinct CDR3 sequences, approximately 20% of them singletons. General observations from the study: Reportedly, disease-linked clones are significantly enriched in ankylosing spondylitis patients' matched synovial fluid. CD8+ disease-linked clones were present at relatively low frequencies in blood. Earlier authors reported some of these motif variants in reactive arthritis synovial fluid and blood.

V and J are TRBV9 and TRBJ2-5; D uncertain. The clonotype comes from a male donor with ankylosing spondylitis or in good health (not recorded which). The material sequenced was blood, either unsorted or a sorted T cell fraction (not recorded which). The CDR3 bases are TGTGCCAGCAGCGTAGAAGGAACTAACCAAGAGACCCAGTACTTC. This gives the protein CASSVEGTNQETQYF.